This entry lists 9 T cell receptor beta chains sequenced from one sample in a study of technical replicates of blood from a handful of donors. The assay was immunoSEQ multiplex PCR, and TCRdb's table has in-frame clones only and misses some. The sample contains about 75,000 clones, approximately 96% of which appear only once. Sequencing input: T cells isolated from PBMCs. The receptors shown here come from a human donor in good health.

The gene calls are TRBV10-3 and TRBJ2-7; D uncertain. The V and J ends lost 10 bases and 4 bases respectively, with 11 bases between them. The CDR3 has 11 amino acids. Germline V CDR1 and CDR2: ENHRY, SYGVKD. The CDR3 DNA is TGTGCCAGCAGACGAGAGTACGAGCAGTACTTC. Its translation: CASRREYEQYF.

V and J are TRBV9 and TRBJ1-2, with 8 positions matching TRBD1. Trimming at V came to 2 bases and at J to 0 bases, leaving 6 bases not matched to a gene. The germline V gene has CDR1 SGDLS and CDR2 YYNGEE. CDR3 length: 16 residues. The DNA for the CDR3 is TGTGCCAGCAGCGTGTCAGGGGGCACAGCTAACTATGGCTACACCTTC. Its translation is CASSVSGGTANYGYTF.

The genes are TRBV21-1 and TRBJ2-1; TRBD1 reflects the table's D call only, with no check against the DNA. TRBV21-1 is described as a pseudogene. This CDR3 contains 13 residues. The CDR3 here is CASSIDTYNEQFF. CDR3 sequence (DNA): TGTGCCAGCAGCATTGACACCTACAATGAGCAGTTCTTC.

This clone appeared a single time. V is TRBV9 and J is TRBJ1-2, with 12 nucleotides matching TRBD1. This CDR3 has 15 amino acids. The V gene's germline CDR1 is SGDLS and CDR2 YYNGEE. Germline trimming cut 4 bases from V and 4 bases from J; bases unmatched to any gene: 5. For the CDR3, the DNA is TGTGCCAGCAGCTCTGGGGACAGGGGGCTCTATGGCTACACCTTC. Protein sequence: CASSSGDRGLYGYTF.

The J gene is TRBJ2-7, the V gene TRBV5-4, with a possible D match to TRBD1 (6 bases). Germline assignment: CDR1 SGHNT and CDR2 YYREEE (reference sequence). V lost 3 bases, J lost 3 bases, and 13 bases lay in between. The CDR3 is 14 amino acids. CDR3 amino acids: CASSSGGQYYEQYF. The CDR3 coding sequence is TGTGCCAGCAGCTCTGGTGGACAGTACTACGAGCAGTACTTC.

The J gene is TRBJ1-2, the V gene TRBV5-4; 7 bases are a match to TRBD1. This CDR3 region has 16 residues. Germline V lookup: CDR1 SGHNT, CDR2 YYREEE (reference sequence). V was clipped by 1 base and J by 7 bases; unmatched bases: 13. The CDR3 DNA sequence: TGTGCCAGCAGCTTGAAGGGCAACAGGGGATCAGGTGGCTACACCTTC. Translation gives CASSLKGNRGSGGYTF.

This clone was counted once. The CDR3 DNA sequence: TGTGCCAGCTCACCACCCCGACTAGCGGGGGGGAAGAGGATTGAGCAGTTCTTC. Encoded protein: CASSPPRLAGGKRIEQFF. The chain employs TRBV18 and TRBJ2-1; 14 bases match TRBD2. J gave up 9 bases and V 0 bases, and 10 bases lay outside the gene matches. There are 18 residues in the CDR3. The germline gives CDR1 KGHSH, CDR2 LQKENI.

The chain links TRBV6-1 to TRBJ1-2, with TRBD1 matching over 9 bases. Germline loops: CDR1 MNHNS, CDR2 SASEGT. This CDR3 is built from 11 residues. V was clipped by 9 bases and J by 6 bases; unmatched bases: 2. CDR3 bases: TGTGCCAGGCGGACAGGGGATGGCTACACCTTC. It encodes CARRTGDGYTF.

The chain uses TRBV4-1 and TRBJ2-7; D uncertain. Per the germline V gene, CDR1 is MGHRA and CDR2 is YSYEKL. The CDR3 covers 13 residues. Trimming cost V 2 bases and J 4 bases, with 9 bases left between them. As DNA, the CDR3 is TGCGCCAGCAGCCAAATGGTACTTTACGAGCAGTACTTC. This codes for CASSQMVLYEQYF.